This T cell receptor (beta chain) originates from a study of shared clonotypes between healthy human individuals. Genomic DNA, for the unsorted samples, came from some 100 million PBMCs. Per the study methods: ImmunoSEQ gave junction-only sequences without quality scores, so filtering differed. Sequencing used immunoSEQ multiplex PCR; TCRdb keeps in-frame clones, though not all of them. V and J calls and clone size are given by that table; D and trimming were obtained from the DNA. Among some 470,000 clones listed, roughly four fifths were seen once. J gave up 8 bases and V 1 base, and 6 bases lay outside the gene matches. CDR1 SGHTA and CDR2 FQGNSA come from the germline V gene. The CDR3 totals 15 residues.

The receptor comes from a woman aged 40 to 50 in good health. Some clones in this sample may be carry-over from other donors' samples. The gene calls are TRBV7-2 and TRBJ2-1; the match to TRBD2 covers 9 bases. The material sequenced was PBMCs. As DNA, the CDR3 is TGTGCCAGCAGCTTAGGCGGGAGGGCCATAGATGAGCAGTTCTTC. Its translation is CASSLGGRAIDEQFF.